The 24 T cell receptor beta chains reported below all come from one sample, sequenced in a study of beta chain features in type 1 diabetes. The authors reverse transcribed all of the isolated RNA, so sequencing captured expressed TCRB transcripts. Produced via immunoSEQ multiplex PCR; TCRdb's table is partial and in-frame only. The sample includes under 800,000 clones, 15% to 18% seen only once; the top ten take approximately 0.087%. Sequencing used naive CD4+ T cells from blood. Source of these receptors: a man younger than 35 in good health.

The chain joins TRBV5-1 to TRBJ2-1; 8 nucleotides agree with TRBD2. V gave up 4 bases and J gave up 4 bases; unmatched junction bases: 7. The CDR3 runs to 15 residues. Germline values: CDR1 SGHRS, CDR2 YFSETQ. CDR3 sequence (DNA): TGCGCCAGCAGCCAGCGGGAGACCACATACAATGAGCAGTTCTTC. Its translation is CASSQRETTYNEQFF. The full variable domain, in which reference TRBV5-1 and TRBJ2-1 provide the parts outside the CDR3, is KAGVTQTPRYLIKTRGQQVTLSCSPISGHRSVSWYQQTPGQGLQFLFEYFSETQRNKGNFPGRFSGRQFSNSRSEMNVSTLELGDSALYLCASSQRETTYNEQFFGPGTRLTVL.

This clone was detected only a few times. The chain joins TRBV6-5 to TRBJ2-5, with 9 bases lining up with TRBD2. With 6 bases clipped from V and 3 bases from J, the junction kept 8 bases outside the gene matches. The CDR3 contains 15 residues. Germline V gene sequence: CDR1 MNHEY, CDR2 SVGAGI. Here the CDR3 reads CASSLPASGKETQYF. As DNA, the CDR3 is TGTGCCAGCAGCTTACCGGCTAGCGGGAAAGAGACCCAGTACTTC.

J is TRBJ2-5 and V is TRBV9, with TRBD2 matching 9 bases. Germline CDR1 SGDLS, CDR2 YYNGEE. The V and J ends lost 0 bases and 5 bases, in that order; junction bases with no gene match: 8. The CDR3 has 16 amino acids. CDR3 protein: CASSVGPLAGQETQYF. The CDR3 coding sequence is TGTGCCAGCAGCGTAGGACCACTAGCGGGCCAGGAGACCCAGTACTTC.

Remarks on this clone: At one of its ends the junction is not consistent with the germline gene, which may arise from a read error. The CDR3 is CASSAQGRSTTGELFF. As DNA, the CDR3 is TGTGCTAGCAGCGCACAAGGACGCTCTACGACCGGGGAGCTGTTTTTT. The chain recombines TRBV7-7 with TRBJ2-2; D unresolved. The CDR3 totals 16 residues. Germline CDR1 is SSHAT and CDR2 is FNYEAQ (reference sequence).

This clone is a singleton in its sample. The chain joins TRBV7-9 to TRBJ2-5; D possibly corresponds to TRBD1 (5 bases). V was shortened by 2 bases and J by 3 bases, with 10 bases between the two germline ends. Germline V lookup: CDR1 SEHNR, CDR2 FQNEAQ (reference sequence). The CDR3 sequence is 14 residues long. The CDR3 spells CASSLRQNEETQYF. As DNA, the CDR3 is TGTGCCAGCAGCTTAAGACAGAACGAAGAGACCCAGTACTTC. Combining the CDR3 with reference TRBV7-9 and TRBJ2-5 gives the whole variable domain DTGVSQNPRHKITKRGQNVTFRCDPISEHNRLYWYRQTLGQGPEFLTYFQNEAQLEKSRLLSDRFSAERPKGSFSTLEIQRTEQGDSAMYLCASSLRQNEETQYFGPGTRLLVL.

The chain combines TRBV2 with TRBJ2-5, with D perhaps matching TRBD2 (5 bases). The CDR3 loop spans 13 amino acids. V lost 7 bases and J lost 4, with 13 bases in between. CDR1 is SNHLY and CDR2 is FYNNEI in the germline V gene. The CDR3 sequence is CASKALEGETQYF. In DNA, the CDR3 is TGTGCCAGCAAAGCGCTAGAGGGAGAGACCCAGTACTTC.

The V call is TRBV5-4, the J call TRBJ2-7, with D possibly matching TRBD2 (5 bases). The CDR3 consists of 15 residues. Trimming stripped 0 bases from V and 1 base from J, with 11 bases between. Germline V CDR1 and CDR2: SGHNT, YYREEE (reference sequence). The CDR3 sequence is CASSLVSRTSYEQYF. The CDR3 nucleotides read TGTGCCAGCAGCTTGGTTTCCCGGACTTCCTACGAGCAGTACTTC.

This clone was observed a handful of times. V gene TRBV6-5 combines with J gene TRBJ1-1; D call uncertain. The germline V and J ends were trimmed by 5 bases and 10 bases, with 17 bases remaining between them. The germline gives CDR1 MNHEY, CDR2 SVGAGI. The length of the CDR3 is 13 residues. CDR3: CASSRDYGVGAFF. CDR3 coding DNA: TGTGCCAGCAGTAGGGATTATGGGGTGGGAGCTTTCTTT.

V and J are TRBV7-2 and TRBJ1-2; maybe TRBD1 (6 bases). The V gene lost 1 base and the J gene lost 5 bases, with 14 bases spanning the gap. Germline V lookup: CDR1 SGHTA, CDR2 FQGNSA. CDR3 length equals 15 residues. The DNA of the CDR3 is TGTGCCAGCAGCTTAGGGGACAACCCCCGATATGGCTACACCTTC. This translates into CASSLGDNPRYGYTF.

V gene TRBV28 combines with J gene TRBJ2-1, with 13 positions matching TRBD2. The CDR3 consists of 17 residues. Germline loops: CDR1 MDHEN, CDR2 SYDVKM. V gave up 5 bases and J gave up 4 bases; unmatched junction bases: 8. CDR3 bases: TGTGCCAGCAGTACCACTAGCGGGGGGGCTCGTTACAATGAGCAGTTCTTC. It codes for CASSTTSGGARYNEQFF.

The chain uses TRBV5-1 and TRBJ2-7, with a weak D call TRBD1 (6 bases). Germline-derived CDR1 and CDR2 are SGHRS and YFSETQ. Trimming removed 2 bases from V and 7 bases from J, with 13 bases in between. The CDR3 totals 13 residues. CDR3 sequence reads: CASSFDRRWEQYF. Here the CDR3 DNA reads TGCGCCAGCAGCTTCGACAGGAGGTGGGAGCAGTACTTC.

A few counts support this clone. The rearrangement joins TRBV4-3 to TRBJ1-5; 8 bases map to TRBD1. The V segment lost 2 bases and the J segment 4 bases; nucleotides outside the gene matches: 7. Germline V gene lookup returns CDR1 LGHNA and CDR2 YSLEER. This CDR3 region has 16 residues. The CDR3 loop reads CASSQYAGTGNQPQHF. For the CDR3, the DNA is TGCGCCAGCAGCCAATATGCCGGGACAGGAAATCAGCCCCAGCATTTT.

This clone was found a few times. The chain recombines TRBV29-1 with TRBJ2-5; possibly TRBD1 for D (6 bases). The CDR3 covers 12 residues. Germline V gene lookup returns CDR1 SQVTM and CDR2 ANQGSEA. With 5 bases removed from V and 1 base from J, the gap between germline ends came to 8 bases. This chain's CDR3 is CSVTGFQETQYF. In nucleotides, the CDR3 is TGCAGCGTTACAGGGTTCCAAGAGACCCAGTACTTC.

V usage is TRBV25-1 and J usage is TRBJ2-7; D might be TRBD1 (6 bases). Trimming shortened V by 6 bases and J by 2 bases, and 17 bases separated the two germline ends. Germline CDR1 and CDR2: MGHDK and SYGVNS. The CDR3 spans 15 residues. CDR3 coding DNA: TGTGCCAGCAGCCCTACGGGACACGGAGCCTACGAGCAGTACTTC. Protein sequence: CASSPTGHGAYEQYF.

The genes are TRBV2 and TRBJ2-7, with unresolved D. V was clipped by 5 bases and J by 2 bases, with 4 bases between them. The CDR3 contains 11 residues. The germline CDR1 and CDR2 sequences are SNHLY and FYNNEI. CDR3 sequence reads: CASSPAYEQYF. CDR3 coding DNA: TGTGCCAGCAGTCCTGCCTACGAGCAGTACTTC. The whole variable domain, filled in from reference TRBV2 and TRBJ2-7, reads EPEVTQTPSHQVTQMGQEVILRCVPISNHLYFYWYRQILGQKVEFLVSFYNNEISEKSEIFDDQFSVERPDGSNFTLKIRSTKLEDSAMYFCASSPAYEQYFGPGTRLTVT.

DNA for the CDR3: TGTGCCGGGGGGGGGCAGCCCCAGCATTTT. It yields the protein CAGGGQPQHF. The genes are TRBV6-6 and TRBJ1-5; the D gene is possibly TRBD1 (5 bases). Trimming took off 11 bases at V and 7 bases at J, with 9 bases between the two ends. Germline V gives CDR1 MNHNY, CDR2 SVGAGI (reference sequence). There are 10 residues in the CDR3.

The chain recombines TRBV5-1 with TRBJ2-3; no firm D call. The CDR3 consists of 12 residues. Trimming pared 6 bases from V and 7 bases from J, leaving 12 bases between. Germline CDR1 SGHRS, CDR2 YFSETQ. DNA of the CDR3: TGCGCCAGCACCGTGGGAAGGAATACGCAGTATTTT. This translates into CASTVGRNTQYF.

The CDR3 loop reads CAISESSATEAFF. DNA for the CDR3: TGTGCCATCAGTGAGTCGTCAGCCACTGAAGCTTTCTTT. The chain links TRBV10-3 to TRBJ1-1; D ambiguous. Trimming removed 0 bases at V and 4 bases at J, with 6 bases between. The germline V gene has CDR1 ENHRY and CDR2 SYGVKD. This CDR3 spans 13 amino acids.

The chain recombines TRBV19 with TRBJ2-7; D is perhaps TRBD1 or TRBD2 (5 bases each). Trimming removed 5 bases at V and 0 bases at J, with 17 bases between. This CDR3 is built from 16 residues. Germline V gives CDR1 LNHDA, CDR2 SQIVND (reference sequence). For the CDR3, the DNA is TGTGCCAGTAGTCCTGGGGGAATCCTGAGCTCCTACGAGCAGTACTTC. This encodes CASSPGGILSSYEQYF.

This clone has only a few counts. The genes are TRBV19 and TRBJ2-1, with D possibly being TRBD2 (6 bases). CDR1 and CDR2 (germline): LNHDA, SQIVND (reference sequence). V lost 4 bases and J lost 0, with 10 bases in between. The CDR3 has 15 amino acids. CDR3 protein: CASSSGESSYNEQFF. In DNA, the CDR3 is TGTGCCAGTAGTAGCGGGGAAAGCTCCTACAATGAGCAGTTCTTC. Variable domain in full (rest from reference TRBV19 and TRBJ2-1): DGGITQSPKYLFRKEGQNVTLSCEQNLNHDAMYWYRQDPGQGLRLIYYSQIVNDFQKGDIAEGYSVSREKKESFPLTVTSAQKNPTAFYLCASSSGESSYNEQFFGPGTRLTVL.

DNA for the CDR3: TGTGCCAGCAGTCCCCGGGACTTCCGACAAGAGACCCAGTACTTC. Residues: CASSPRDFRQETQYF. This chain joins TRBV6-5 and TRBJ2-5, with D perhaps matching TRBD2 (6 bases). V was shortened by 5 bases and J by 2 bases, with 15 bases between the two germline ends. The CDR3 is 15 residues long. Germline V gene data show CDR1 as MNHEY and CDR2 as SVGAGI.

The gene calls are TRBV7-2 and TRBJ1-2; TRBD1 aligns across 9 bases. Germline CDR1 SGHTA, CDR2 FQGNSA. There are 15 residues in the CDR3. V shed 5 bases, J shed 4 bases, and the junction held 8 bases outside the gene matches. The CDR3 reads CASSAQGQGFYGYTF. DNA of the CDR3: TGTGCCAGCAGCGCGCAGGGACAGGGATTCTATGGCTACACCTTC. Full variable domain (remainder filled in from reference TRBV7-2 and TRBJ1-2): GAGVSQSPSNKVTEKGKDVELRCDPISGHTALYWYRQSLGQGLEFLIYFQGNSAPDKSGLPSDRFSAERTGGSVSTLTIQRTQQEDSAVYLCASSAQGQGFYGYTFGSGTRLTVV.

This rearrangement joins TRBV7-3 to TRBJ2-5; D gene uncertain. Germline V gene lookup returns CDR1 SGHTA and CDR2 FQGTGA. The CDR3 has 13 amino acids. The V end lost 0 bases, the J end lost 3 bases, and 5 bases lay between the germline ends. In DNA, the CDR3 is TGTGCCAGCAGCTTAACCGTGAAAGAGACCCAGTACTTC. It encodes CASSLTVKETQYF.

The rearrangement joins TRBV14 to TRBJ2-7; D assignment may be TRBD1 or TRBD2 (5 bases each). The CDR3 totals 17 residues. Germline V gene sequence: CDR1 SGHDN, CDR2 FVKESK. The V gene lost 3 bases and the J gene lost 7 bases, with 25 bases spanning the gap. DNA of the CDR3: TGTGCCAGCAGCCACCACGGGATCCCAGGGATGTCGGGTGAGCAGTACTTC. It yields the protein CASSHHGIPGMSGEQYF.